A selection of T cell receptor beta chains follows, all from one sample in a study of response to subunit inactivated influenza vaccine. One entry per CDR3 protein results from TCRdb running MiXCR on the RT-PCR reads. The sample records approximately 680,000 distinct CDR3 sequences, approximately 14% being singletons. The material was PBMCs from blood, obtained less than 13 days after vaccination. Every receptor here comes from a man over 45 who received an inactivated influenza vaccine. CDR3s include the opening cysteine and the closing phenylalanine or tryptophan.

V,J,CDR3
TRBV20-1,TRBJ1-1,CSAGAMNTEAFF
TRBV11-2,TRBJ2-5,CASSLGGTEILETQYF
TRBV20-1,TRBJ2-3,CSADGLAGEGTDTQYF
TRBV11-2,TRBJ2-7,CASSLEARTPYEQYF
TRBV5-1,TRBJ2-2,CASSFVSSETGELFF
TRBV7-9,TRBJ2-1,CASSFIGQSTDEQFF
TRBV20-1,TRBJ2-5,CSATRTLQETQYF
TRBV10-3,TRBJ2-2,CAISASGTENTGELFF
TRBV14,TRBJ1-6,CASSPGTPNSPLHF
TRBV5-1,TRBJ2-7,CASSGPIRGTLGRQYF
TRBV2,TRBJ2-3,CASSEASGTNTDTQYF
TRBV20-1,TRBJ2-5,CSARILAEETQYF
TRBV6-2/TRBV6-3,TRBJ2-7,CASSQNNPPDKQQYF
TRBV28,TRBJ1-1,CASSSGTPEAFF
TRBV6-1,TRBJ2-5,CASSKAGTVETQYF
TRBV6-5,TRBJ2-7,CASSYSAGQGYEQYF
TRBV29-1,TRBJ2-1,CSGSTGSNSYNEQFF
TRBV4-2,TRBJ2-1,CASSQVDPRYNEQFF
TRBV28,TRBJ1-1,CASSAVNGLRAFF
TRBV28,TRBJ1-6,CASSLRLGDREDNSPLHF
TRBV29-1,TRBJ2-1,CSVTPGQGLNEQFF
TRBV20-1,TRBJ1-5,CSARWQVSTLNQPQHF
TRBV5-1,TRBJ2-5,CASWDRVTETQYF
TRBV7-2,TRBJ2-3,CASSLVEGVSTDTQYF
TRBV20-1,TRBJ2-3,CSASGGFTDTQYF
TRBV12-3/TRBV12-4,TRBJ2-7,CASSYLAGSSYEQYF
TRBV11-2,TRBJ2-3,CASSLRVGGAATDTQYF
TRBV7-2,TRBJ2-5,CASSFAGTSGSQTQYF
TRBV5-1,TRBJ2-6,CASSLHGIAGANVLTF
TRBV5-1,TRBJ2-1,CASSAFTGSSSYNEQFF
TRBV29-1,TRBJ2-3,CSVEELQTGGGLSDTQYF
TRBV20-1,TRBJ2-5,CSAGVARPEGTQYF
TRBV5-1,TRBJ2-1,CASSHGSDEQFF
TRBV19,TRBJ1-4,CASSGRDTTNEKLFF
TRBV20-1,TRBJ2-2,CSANVGGPGELFF
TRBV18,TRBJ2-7,CASSPGGSYEQYF
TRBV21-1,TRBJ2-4,CASSTSGTGDPSGIGIAKNIQYF
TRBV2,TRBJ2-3,CASSGQRLNTQYF
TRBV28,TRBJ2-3,CASSRGLAGSTDTQYF
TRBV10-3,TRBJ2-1,CAIQGTSGTDEQFF
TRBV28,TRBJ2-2,CASSSGAGGSGELFF
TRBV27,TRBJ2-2,CASSINTGELFF
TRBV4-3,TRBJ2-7,CASSRSFLTSNYEQYF
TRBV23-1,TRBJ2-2,CASSQWTGHNTGELFF
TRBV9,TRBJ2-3,CASSVRQTDTQYF